This TCR beta chain was found in a study of cytomegalovirus exposure and HLA in healthy donors. This CDR3 comprises 13 residues. The V and J ends lost 3 bases and 1 base respectively, with 6 bases between them. In germline, CDR1 is SGHTA, CDR2 FQGNSA. Study results and limitations: A later analysis showed that HLA-associated TCR beta chains had undergone more clonal expansion than equally common others. Presence/absence analyses assumed roughly uniform sequencing depth across donors.

Turning to this clone: Antigen: not known.

The PCR had 60 Vbeta and 13 Jbeta primers. TCRdb's table, derived via immunoSEQ multiplex PCR, lists solely in-frame clones and lacks some. The repertoire has about 170,000 clones, more than 60% of them found once; the top ten carry 2.5% to 3.5%. J is TRBJ1-1 and V is TRBV7-2; D uncertain. Sequencing was done on a sample of PBMCs. This receptor was identified in a female donor in good health and CMV-seronegative. The CDR3 sequence is CASSFSGNTEAFF. In DNA, the CDR3 is TGTGCCAGCAGCTTTTCAGGGAACACTGAAGCTTTCTTT.